Listed below are T cell receptor beta chains from one sample, sequenced in a study of T-cell memory formation after mild COVID-19. MiXCR, applied by TCRdb to the 5' RACE reads, yields one record per CDR3 protein. The sample consists of some 280,000 distinct CDR3 sequences, roughly 15% of them appearing once. Source material: PBMCs or a T cell subset sorted from them (not recorded which). All receptors derive from a man between 18 and 29 years old who had mild COVID-19 (a few samples of this study predate the infection). Cell type and time point are not known. Both conserved end residues are part of each CDR3. A D gene is named only where the DNA matches it firmly. Size is stated for part of the rows, as once, few or many counts, or as a class when the clone is expanded.

J | D | size | V | DNA | CDR3
TRBJ1-2 | TRBD1 | . | TRBV12-3/TRBV12-4 | TGTGCCAGCAGTCTTAGACAGGGGGCTAAAGAGGGCTACACCTTC | CASSLRQGAKEGYTF
TRBJ2-1 | . | few | TRBV5-1 | TGCGCCAGCAGCTTGGCAGTTTCTCGAGGTAATGAGCAGTTCTTC | CASSLAVSRGNEQFF
TRBJ2-4 | . | many | TRBV5-1 | TGCGCCAGCAGCGTGGACGGAAACATTCAGTACTTC | CASSVDGNIQYF
TRBJ2-5 | . | few | TRBV29-1 | TGCAGCGTGACAGCCGGCGGCGGCGGAGAGACCCAGTACTTC | CSVTAGGGGETQYF
TRBJ2-2 | . | . | TRBV20-1 | TGCAGTGCTAGAGATCGGTGGAGGGGATTATCCGGGGAGCTGTTTTTT | CSARDRWRGLSGELFF
TRBJ1-1 | . | few | TRBV4-1 | TGCGCCAGCAGCCCCCCCTCCCACTACATAAACACTGAAGCTTTCTTT | CASSPPSHYINTEAFF
TRBJ2-3 | . | . | TRBV5-1 | TGCGCCAGCAGCTTAAGCCTCCCAGATACGCAGTATTTT | CASSLSLPDTQYF
TRBJ2-2 | . | few | TRBV5-1 | TGCGCCAGCAGCTTGGCGCAAAACACCGGGGAGCTGTTTTTT | CASSLAQNTGELFF
TRBJ2-2 | . | few | TRBV24-1 | TGTGCCACCAGTGATTTCTCCAGGGGTAGGACCGGGGAGCTGTTTTTT | CATSDFSRGRTGELFF
TRBJ2-3 | . | . | TRBV28 | TGTGCCAGCAATGACCCCCGACATACGCAGTATTTT | CASNDPRHTQYF
TRBJ2-2 | TRBD1 | few | TRBV7-6 | TGTGCCAGCAGCTTCGGACAGGGGGCGCACGGGGAGCTGTTTTTT | CASSFGQGAHGELFF
TRBJ1-1 | . | few | TRBV3-1 | TGTGCCAGCAGCGTCAGGGGCTCGGGCACTGAAGCTTTCTTT | CASSVRGSGTEAFF
TRBJ2-2 | . | few | TRBV4-2 | TGTGCCAGCAGCCAACCGGGACGAGACACCGGGGAGCTGTTTTTT | CASSQPGRDTGELFF